The 22 T cell receptor beta chains given below trace back to one sample, sequenced in a study of OX40 agonist ivuxolimab in advanced cancers. The table came from immunoSEQ multiplex PCR; TCRdb's copy has only in-frame clones and leaves some out. The table lists tens of thousands of clones, roughly 80% of them singletons. Here the sequenced sample was CD4+ or CD8+ T cells sorted from blood, taken in a trial of the OX40 agonist ivuxolimab. The receptor source for this set is an adult with an advanced solid tumor such as melanoma, head and neck, liver or kidney cancer.

In DNA form, the CDR3 reads TGTGCCAGCAGCCCCGGACGGAACTATGGCTACACCTTC. Its protein product is CASSPGRNYGYTF. J is TRBJ1-2 and V is TRBV6-5, with D hard to call. CDR1 is MNHEY, CDR2 SVGAGI, per germline. The ends were cut back, 6 bases at V and 2 bases at J, with 10 bases in the middle. The CDR3 extends over 13 amino acids.

This chain connects TRBV15 to TRBJ1-3; perhaps TRBD1 as D (5 bases). Per germline, CDR1 LNHNV and CDR2 YYDKDF (reference sequence). The ends were cut back, 4 bases at V and 3 bases at J, with 10 bases in the middle. This CDR3 is built from 14 residues. DNA of the CDR3: TGTGCCACCAGCACCCGGGACGGTGGAAACACCATATATTTT. This translates into CATSTRDGGNTIYF. Together with reference TRBV15 and TRBJ1-3, the CDR3 gives the full variable domain: DAMVIQNPRYQVTQFGKPVTLSCSQTLNHNVMYWYQQKSSQAPKLLFHYYDKDFNNEADTPDNFQSRRPNTSFCFLDIRSPGLGDTAMYLCATSTRDGGNTIYFGEGSWLTVV.

For the CDR3, the DNA is TGTGCCAGCAGCTTAGAACCCACAGCGTATGGCTACACCTTC. Amino acids: CASSLEPTAYGYTF. V usage is TRBV11-2 and J usage is TRBJ1-2, with D unresolved. Germline values: CDR1 SGHAT, CDR2 FQNNGV. V was pared by 0 bases and J by 5 bases, with 10 bases between. The CDR3 is 14 residues long.

The CDR3 here is CASSPEAGTGGETQYF. CDR3 DNA: TGTGCCAGCAGCCCAGAAGCCGGGACAGGGGGAGAGACCCAGTACTTC. This chain links TRBV5-4 with TRBJ2-5, with 11 bases lining up with TRBD1. The CDR3 loop spans 16 amino acids. In germline, CDR1 is SGHNT, CDR2 YYREEE (reference sequence). With V trimmed by 4 bases and J by 4 bases, 9 bases remained unmatched.

In nucleotides, the CDR3 is TGTGCCAGCAGGCGCCAGGGAACTGGGGCCAACGTCCTGACTTTC. Its protein is CASRRQGTGANVLTF. This chain joins TRBV27 and TRBJ2-6; D possibly corresponds to TRBD1 (5 bases). The CDR3 has 15 amino acids. V lost 6 bases and J 2 bases, leaving 11 bases between the germline ends. Germline values: CDR1 MNHEY, CDR2 SMNVEV (reference sequence). The full variable domain, its missing parts supplied by reference TRBV27 and TRBJ2-6, is EAQVTQNPRYLITVTGKKLTVTCSQNMNHEYMSWYRQDPGLGLRQIYYSMNVEVTDKGDVPEGYKVSRKEKRNFPLILESPSPNQTSLYFCASRRQGTGANVLTFGAGSRLTVL.

This clone was seen a single time. The chain uses TRBV7-9 and TRBJ2-3; 9 positions agree with TRBD2. The CDR3 loop spans 15 amino acids. Germline values: CDR1 SEHNR, CDR2 FQNEAQ (reference sequence). V shed 4 bases, J shed 11 bases, and the junction held 13 bases outside the gene matches. The CDR3, as DNA: TGTGCCAGCAGCTCCCGGACTAGCGCTGGAACGGGGCAGTATTTT. This gives the protein CASSSRTSAGTGQYF.

The J gene is TRBJ1-2, the V gene TRBV6-5; the match to TRBD1 covers 7 bases. The CDR3 length is 11 residues. The V segment lost 6 bases and the J segment 9 bases; nucleotides outside the gene matches: 4. Germline values: CDR1 MNHEY, CDR2 SVGAGI. The CDR3 region is CASRRQGSYTF. DNA of the CDR3: TGTGCCAGCAGGCGACAGGGTAGCTACACCTTC.

In its sample, this clone was seen once. The DNA for the CDR3 is TGTGCCAGCAGCTTGGTGGGGGAGCTCTCTGGAAACACCATATATTTT. This translates into CASSLVGELSGNTIYF. The J gene is TRBJ1-3, the V gene TRBV5-6, with D possibly being TRBD1 (5 bases). In germline, CDR1 is SGHDT, CDR2 YYEEEE. This CDR3 is 16 amino acids long. The V gene lost 0 bases and the J gene lost 0 bases, with 10 bases spanning the gap.

The CDR3: CASSTQGSSGNTIYF. In nucleotides, the CDR3 is TGTGCCAGTAGTACCCAGGGGAGCTCTGGAAACACCATATATTTT. J is TRBJ1-3 and V is TRBV19; D may be TRBD1 (6 bases). V gave up 4 bases and J gave up 0 bases, with 10 bases separating them. The CDR3 runs 15 residues. Per the germline V gene, CDR1 is LNHDA and CDR2 is SQIVND (reference sequence). Variable domain in full (rest from reference TRBV19 and TRBJ1-3): DGGITQSPKYLFRKEGQNVTLSCEQNLNHDAMYWYRQDPGQGLRLIYYSQIVNDFQKGDIAEGYSVSREKKESFPLTVTSAQKNPTAFYLCASSTQGSSGNTIYFGEGSWLTVV.

This clone was picked up a small number of times. The CDR3 reads CASSDGTSGTGGGKLFF. CDR3 nucleotides: TGTGCCAGCAGTGATGGGACTTCCGGGACAGGGGGGGGAAAACTGTTTTTT. The chain recombines TRBV6-1 with TRBJ1-4; the match to TRBD1 covers 11 bases. The V gene end was trimmed by 3 bases and the J gene end by 10 bases; junction bases not matched to a gene: 13. CDR1 is MNHNS, CDR2 SASEGT, per germline. The CDR3 has 17 amino acids.

The J gene is TRBJ1-1, the V gene TRBV30; TRBD1 aligns across 7 bases. The CDR3 is 12 amino acids. The V and J ends lost 4 bases and 5 bases, in that order; junction bases with no gene match: 4. Germline V gene sequence: CDR1 GTSNPN, CDR2 SVGIG (reference sequence). The CDR3, as DNA: TGTGCCTGGAAACAGGGGAAGACTGAAGCTTTCTTT. Amino acids: CAWKQGKTEAFF.

V and J are TRBV5-5 and TRBJ1-5; tentatively, D is TRBD1 (6 bases). CDR1 and CDR2 (germline): SGHKS, YYEKEE (reference sequence). The CDR3 runs to 17 residues. Trimming stripped 0 bases from V and 6 bases from J, with 19 bases between. CDR3 in DNA: TGTGCCAGCAGCTTGGGGACAAATACAGGGTCGGGTCAGCCCCAGCATTTT. Protein sequence: CASSLGTNTGSGQPQHF.

This clone occurred once. V gene TRBV25-1 combines with J gene TRBJ1-2; 10 nucleotides align to TRBD1. V lost 7 bases to trimming and J lost 1 base; unmatched junction nucleotides: 9. Germline V gene data show CDR1 as MGHDK and CDR2 as SYGVNS. The CDR3 runs 16 residues. CDR3 in amino acids: CASNGDRGPINYGYTF. The CDR3 DNA follows: TGTGCCAGCAACGGGGACAGGGGCCCTATTAACTATGGCTACACCTTC.

The chain recombines TRBV7-3 with TRBJ2-1; 8 bases map to TRBD1. J was trimmed by 1 base and V by 5 bases; bases with no gene match: 4. This CDR3 is 15 amino acids long. CDR1 is SGHTA, CDR2 FQGTGA, per germline. CDR3 in DNA: TGTGCCAGCAGCCAGGGACAGGTATCCTACAATGAGCAGTTCTTC. Its translation: CASSQGQVSYNEQFF.

The chain combines TRBV6-6 with TRBJ1-1; D remains unclear. The CDR3 is 15 amino acids. The V and J ends lost 2 bases and 0 bases respectively, with 10 bases between them. Germline CDR1 MNHNY, CDR2 SVGAGI (reference sequence). This chain's CDR3 is CASSYGRRVNTEAFF. DNA for the CDR3: TGTGCCAGCAGTTACGGGAGGCGGGTGAACACTGAAGCTTTCTTT.

The chain has TRBV14 and TRBJ2-6; D is unresolved. V dropped 6 bases and J dropped 4 bases, with 4 bases sitting between them. Germline V CDR1 and CDR2: SGHDN, FVKESK. The CDR3 is 12 residues long. As DNA, the CDR3 is TGTGCCAGCAGTTACGGGGCCAACGTCCTGACTTTC. It codes for CASSYGANVLTF.

CDR3 bases: TGTGCCAGCAGCCCACGGGGGGGAAGCACAGATACGCAGTATTTT. Its protein product is CASSPRGGSTDTQYF. This chain connects TRBV7-3 to TRBJ2-3; 8 nucleotides line up with TRBD2. The CDR3 extends over 15 amino acids. The germline CDR1 and CDR2 sequences are SGHTA and FQGTGA. The trim removed 5 bases at V and 0 bases at J, leaving 4 bases unmatched. Together with reference TRBV7-3 and TRBJ2-3, the CDR3 gives the full variable domain: GAGVSQTPSNKVTEKGKYVELRCDPISGHTALYWYRQSLGQGPEFLIYFQGTGAADDSGLPNDRFFAVRPEGSVSTLKIQRTERGDSAVYLCASSPRGGSTDTQYFGPGTRLTVL.

The chain uses TRBV7-8 and TRBJ2-7; 7 positions agree with TRBD1. Germline loops: CDR1 SGHVS, CDR2 FQNEAQ. J gave up 0 bases and V 1 base, and 0 bases lay outside the gene matches. This CDR3 spans 14 amino acids. The CDR3 sequence is CASSLGDSSYEQYF. The CDR3 nucleotides are TGTGCCAGCAGCTTAGGGGACAGCTCCTACGAGCAGTACTTC.

This clone showed up just a few times. This rearrangement joins TRBV14 to TRBJ1-1; weak D call: TRBD1 (6 bases). The germline gives CDR1 SGHDN, CDR2 FVKESK. The germline V and J ends were trimmed by 1 base and 8 bases, with 14 bases remaining between them. This CDR3 contains 14 residues. CDR3 sequence (DNA): TGTGCCAGCAGCCAAGCCAGGGGCGTCCCCGAAGCTTTCTTT. Protein sequence: CASSQARGVPEAFF.

This clone was seen a single time. This rearrangement joins TRBV4-3 to TRBJ1-1; D is unclear. This CDR3 region has 13 residues. Germline CDR1 LGHNA, CDR2 YSLEER. V shed 0 bases and J shed 8 bases, with 10 bases lying between them. CDR3 bases: TGCGCCAGCAGCCAAGATTCAGGTCGGGAAGCTTTCTTT. This encodes CASSQDSGREAFF.

The chain joins TRBV29-1 to TRBJ1-2; D unresolved. The V end was cut by 4 bases, the J end by 2 bases, with 8 bases between. From germline, CDR1 is SQVTM and CDR2 ANQGSEA. This CDR3 region has 12 residues. The CDR3 spells CSVVVQNYGYTF. DNA of the CDR3: TGCAGCGTTGTGGTACAGAACTATGGCTACACCTTC.

The gene calls are TRBV5-6 and TRBJ1-1; TRBD1 is a possible D gene (5 bases). Trimming cost V 5 bases and J 1 base, with 21 bases left between them. This CDR3 spans 17 amino acids. Germline lookup yields CDR1 SGHDT and CDR2 YYEEEE. CDR3 protein: CASRPRTGRISNTEAFF. Here the CDR3 DNA reads TGTGCCAGCAGGCCACGGACGGGGCGCATCTCGAACACTGAAGCTTTCTTT.